This entry lists 10 T cell receptor beta chains sequenced from one sample in a study of chemoradiotherapy in HPV16-positive cancers. Assay: immunoSEQ multiplex PCR; the TCRdb copy retains only in-frame clones and omits some. This table has 15,000 to 20,000 clones, roughly 91% appearing once. Sequenced material: blood, taken from a patient who underwent chemoradiotherapy. The origin of the receptors is a human donor with HPV-associated anogenital cancer.

The chain is built from TRBV28 and TRBJ2-1, with TRBD1 identical over 7 bases. This CDR3 has 14 residues. Germline values: CDR1 MDHEN, CDR2 SYDVKM. The V and J ends lost 4 bases and 0 bases, in that order; junction bases with no gene match: 0. This chain's CDR3 is CASSYRGSYNEQFF. The DNA of the CDR3 is TGTGCCAGCAGTTACAGGGGCTCCTACAATGAGCAGTTCTTC.

The chain is built from TRBV10-3 and TRBJ2-3; the D gene could be TRBD1 or TRBD2 (6 bases each). The CDR3 consists of 14 residues. The germline V gene has CDR1 ENHRY and CDR2 SYGVKD. Trimming shortened V by 8 bases and J by 1 base, and 13 bases separated the two germline ends. CDR3 coding DNA: TGTGCCATCGGGGGGCAAATACGCACAGATACGCAGTATTTT. Encoded protein: CAIGGQIRTDTQYF.

This chain connects TRBV5-1 to TRBJ2-1; 9 nucleotides line up with TRBD1. The CDR3 contains 17 residues. Trimming cost V 0 bases and J 8 bases; bases outside gene matches: 12. CDR1 and CDR2 (germline): SGHRS, YFSETQ. For the CDR3, the DNA is TGCGCCAGCAGCTTGGAGATCCCCGGGACAGGGAACGATGAGCAGTTCTTC. It translates to CASSLEIPGTGNDEQFF. Based on the CDR3 plus reference TRBV5-1 and TRBJ2-1, the full variable domain is KAGVTQTPRYLIKTRGQQVTLSCSPISGHRSVSWYQQTPGQGLQFLFEYFSETQRNKGNFPGRFSGRQFSNSRSEMNVSTLELGDSALYLCASSLEIPGTGNDEQFFGPGTRLTVL.

This rearrangement joins TRBV5-1 to TRBJ2-3; D possibly corresponds to TRBD2 (5 bases). The germline V gene has CDR1 SGHRS and CDR2 YFSETQ. The CDR3 spans 14 residues. V was cut by 3 bases and J by 0 bases, with 8 bases left in between. CDR3 region: CASSWRTSTDTQYF. In DNA form, the CDR3 reads TGCGCCAGCAGCTGGCGGACTAGCACAGATACGCAGTATTTT.

The V and J genes are TRBV7-9 and TRBJ1-4, with TRBD1 matching over 8 bases. The CDR3 is 14 residues long. Looked up from germline, CDR1 is SEHNR and CDR2 is FQNEAQ (reference sequence). The junction had 6 bases not matched to a gene; V was cut back by 5 bases and J by 7 bases. The CDR3 region is CASSQQGVGEKLFF. The CDR3 nucleotides are TGTGCCAGCAGCCAACAGGGGGTGGGTGAAAAACTGTTTTTT.

The chain combines TRBV2 with TRBJ1-2, with 10 bases aligning to TRBD1. Per the germline V gene, CDR1 is SNHLY and CDR2 is FYNNEI. The V gene end was trimmed by 5 bases and the J gene end by 7 bases; junction bases not matched to a gene: 13. The CDR3 runs 16 residues. CDR3 nucleotide sequence: TGTGCCAGCAGTTCCCAGGCGGGGGACAGGGGATCTGGCTACACCTTC. It codes for CASSSQAGDRGSGYTF.

The rearrangement joins TRBV28 to TRBJ2-5; unclear D gene. This CDR3 has 15 residues. CDR1 is MDHEN, CDR2 SYDVKM, per germline. V was trimmed by 8 bases and J by 1 base, leaving 17 bases between them. DNA of the CDR3: TGTGCCAGCCCGCCACGTACTTCTCTCCAAGAGACCCAGTACTTC. This translates into CASPPRTSLQETQYF.

The chain joins TRBV6-1 to TRBJ1-5; D ambiguous. CDR3 length equals 12 residues. The V and J ends lost 3 bases and 4 bases respectively, with 4 bases between them. CDR1 and CDR2 (germline): MNHNS, SASEGT. The CDR3 nucleotides read TGTGCCAGCAGTGATGGTAATCAGCCCCAGCATTTT. Translated, it gives CASSDGNQPQHF.

The rearrangement links TRBV7-9 to TRBJ2-3, with a possible D match to TRBD1 (5 bases). V was pared by 3 bases and J by 4 bases, with 8 bases between. The germline gives CDR1 SEHNR, CDR2 FQNEAQ (reference sequence). This CDR3 is 13 amino acids long. CDR3 nucleotides: TGTGCCAGCAGCTTTAGGGGTGCAGATACGCAGTATTTT. Encoded protein: CASSFRGADTQYF. The full variable domain, rest sourced from reference TRBV7-9 and TRBJ2-3, is DTGVSQNPRHKITKRGQNVTFRCDPISEHNRLYWYRQTLGQGPEFLTYFQNEAQLEKSRLLSDRFSAERPKGSFSTLEIQRTEQGDSAMYLCASSFRGADTQYFGPGTRLTVL.

V is TRBV27 and J is TRBJ2-1; 8 nucleotides agree with TRBD1. The trim removed 2 bases at V and 0 bases at J, leaving 3 bases unmatched. Germline CDR1 reads MNHEY; CDR2 reads SMNVEV (reference sequence). There are 16 residues in the CDR3. The CDR3 reads CASSLGQGGSYNEQFF. CDR3 DNA sequence: TGTGCCAGCAGTTTAGGACAGGGCGGCTCCTACAATGAGCAGTTCTTC.